This T cell receptor (beta chain) was sequenced in a study of stem cell transplantation in POMP-related autoinflammatory disease. The data were produced by immunoSEQ multiplex PCR, yet TCRdb's version contains in-frame clones alone and is incomplete. The sample contains about 6,900 clones, 83% of which appear only once. The CDR3 runs 22 residues. Germline loops: CDR1 SGDLS, CDR2 YYNGEE. The trim removed 0 bases at V and 0 bases at J, leaving 20 bases unmatched. Regarding this clone: Its antigen is as yet unknown.

General observations from the study: Patients with PRAID showed a restricted number of unique TRB V-J gene pairings.

This rearrangement joins TRBV9 to TRBJ1-3, with 8 bases matching TRBD1. Material: a CXCR5-defined cell subset from PBMCs. The clonotype was recovered from a human donor in good health. The chain's CDR3 is CASSVDPGRGTGAVLSGNTIYF. CDR3 DNA sequence: TGTGCCAGCAGCGTAGATCCGGGCCGTGGGACAGGTGCAGTGCTCTCTGGAAACACCATATATTTT.